This record looks at one TCR beta chain sequence and its context. This sample stems from a study of T cells after yellow fever vaccination. CDR3 size: 12 residues. Between the trimmed V and J ends, which lost 5 bases and 6 bases, there was a span of 11 bases. Germline V gene sequence: CDR1 DFQATT, CDR2 SNEGSKA (reference sequence). One entry per CDR3 protein results from TCRdb running MiXCR on the 5' RACE reads. Altogether fewer than 400,000 distinct CDR3 sequences are present, more than 5.5% being singletons, with the ten largest covering 15%. The chain couples TRBV20-1 to TRBJ2-1; a possible D gene is TRBD1 (5 bases). This sample comprised PBMCs, obtained 5 days after the yellow fever booster vaccination. The sequence derives from a man aged 25 to 40 who received the YFV17D yellow fever vaccine. CDR3 loop: CSAGTGTNEQFF. CDR3 bases: TGCAGTGCTGGTACAGGCACCAATGAGCAGTTCTTC.